These T cell receptor beta chains were read from a single sample in a study of early T cells in non-severe SARS-CoV-2 infection. TCRdb re-derived calls from the 5' RACE reads in MiXCR, one entry per CDR3 protein. The sample yields roughly 63,000 distinct CDR3 sequences, 12% seen once. The sample comprised whole blood. These receptor sequences come from an adult who was a healthcare worker with PCR-confirmed SARS-CoV-2 infection or an uninfected control (not recorded which). Each CDR3 is given with its conserved first and last residue. A D gene is named only where the DNA matches it firmly. Clone size appears in some rows only: once, few, many, or a class for an expanded clone.

D | size | J | V | DNA | CDR3
TRBD2 | NA | TRBJ2-3 | TRBV10-3 | TGTGCCATCAGTGAGTCGACTCCCTTAGCGGGAGTCCCGTATTTT | CAISESTPLAGVPYF
NA | few | TRBJ2-7 | TRBV27 | TGTGCCAGCAGTCCAAGGAGCTCCTACGAGCAGTACTTC | CASSPRSSYEQYF
NA | many | TRBJ1-6 | TRBV28 | TGTGCCAGCGTCGACGATTATAATTCACCCCTCCACTTT | CASVDDYNSPLHF
NA | many | TRBJ1-4 | TRBV27 | TGTGCCAGCAGTTTGAGCGGCAGGCGTGCAACTAATGAAAAACTGTTTTTT | CASSLSGRRATNEKLFF
NA | NA | TRBJ1-5 | TRBV18 | TGTGCCAGCTCACTAGGACAGTTCGATCAGCCCCAGCATTTT | CASSLGQFDQPQHF
NA | NA | TRBJ2-1 | TRBV10-3 | TGTGCCATCAGTGAGAATGGTAGTCCGGAGTTCTTC | CAISENGSPEFF
TRBD1 | few | TRBJ2-7 | TRBV30 | TGTGCCTGGAGTTCGTACAGGGGCAACGAGCAGTACTTC | CAWSSYRGNEQYF
NA | many | TRBJ2-2 | TRBV7-8 | TGTGCCAGCAGCTTTTCGGTGGCTAGCCCAAAGGACGGGGAGCTGTTTTTT | CASSFSVASPKDGELFF
NA | many | TRBJ1-5 | TRBV28 | TGTGCCAGCAGTCCCCGGGGGAATCAGCCCCAGCATTTT | CASSPRGNQPQHF
NA | many | TRBJ2-7 | TRBV18 | TGTGCCTCCGCTCAAGGCGCCAGTACCTACGAACAGTACTTC | CASAQGASTYEQYF
NA | NA | TRBJ2-1 | TRBV9 | TGTGCCAGCAGCGTATCCAGCGGATACAATGAGCAGTTCTTC | CASSVSSGYNEQFF
NA | few | TRBJ2-3 | TRBV9 | TGTGCCAGCAGCGTAGGTAGGGGAACCCTCACAGATACGCAGTATTTT | CASSVGRGTLTDTQYF
TRBD2 | few | TRBJ2-1 | TRBV19 | TGTGCCAGTAGTATTGCTAGCGGGAGGGCCGACAATGAGCAGTTCTTC | CASSIASGRADNEQFF
NA | NA | TRBJ2-2 | TRBV5-1 | TGCGCCAGCTCGGAAACAACGAACACCGGGGAGCTGTTTTTT | CASSETTNTGELFF
NA | NA | TRBJ2-1 | TRBV24-1 | TGTGCCACCAGCCAGGGTGGACTCGAGCAGTTCTTC | CATSQGGLEQFF
TRBD1 | NA | TRBJ1-1 | TRBV28 | TGTGCCAGCAGTCCGGAGACAGGGGTCGGCACTGAAGCTTTCTTT | CASSPETGVGTEAFF
NA | many | TRBJ2-2 | TRBV7-9 | TGTGCCAGCAGCTTAGGCGCCAACACCGGGGAGCTGTTTTTT | CASSLGANTGELFF
TRBD1 | many | TRBJ2-7 | TRBV28 | TGTGCCAGCAGTTTAAGGACAGGGGGGACCTACGAGCAGTACTTC | CASSLRTGGTYEQYF
NA | many | TRBJ1-4 | TRBV28 | TGTGCCAGCAGGGAAGCCGGCAGGGGTGTTGGAAAACTGTTTTTT | CASREAGRGVGKLFF
NA | medium-sized | TRBJ2-7 | TRBV29-1 | TGCAGCGTGCGGTATAGCTCCTACGAGCAGTACTTC | CSVRYSSYEQYF
NA | few | TRBJ2-7 | TRBV6-2/TRBV6-3 | TGTGCCAGCAGTCCCCCCCATTATGGGCAGTACTTC | CASSPPHYGQYF
TRBD2 | NA | TRBJ2-1 | TRBV4-1 | TGCGCCAGCAGCACGCTGGGGGACTATAGCAAGAATGAGCAGTTCTTC | CASSTLGDYSKNEQFF